This TCR beta chain stems from a study of molecular identifiers for immune sequencing clone quantification. This clonotype was seen repeatedly, ten times or more. Antigen: not known. Germline V gene sequence: CDR1 SGHNT, CDR2 YYREEE (reference sequence). Unmatched junction bases numbered 7, after V lost 0 bases and J lost 5 bases. CDR3 size: 15 residues. Study-wide results and caveats: Jurkat TCR RNA from one cell was spiked into one million naive cells, and it was reportedly detectable there.

MiXCR, applied by TCRdb to the PCR reads, yields one record per CDR3 protein. The profile shows 75,000 to 100,000 distinct CDR3 sequences, roughly 20% of them singletons. Sorting captured naive CD8 T cells as CD8+CD4-CCR7+CD45RA+. Sequencing used naive CD8+ T cells from blood, with Jurkat cell RNA spiked in. Subset denoted: FACS-sorted CD8+CD4-CCR7+CD45RA+ naive T cells. The TCR sequence derives from a human donor in good health. Some libraries in this study had Jurkat cell RNA spiked in. The chain recombines TRBV5-4 with TRBJ2-7, with TRBD1 matching 8 bases. This CDR3 reads CASSLEGQAVHEQYF. For the CDR3, the DNA is TGTGCCAGCAGCTTGGAGGGACAGGCTGTTCACGAGCAGTACTTC.